This T cell receptor (beta chain) stems from a study of cytomegalovirus exposure and HLA in healthy donors. This PCR relied on a set of 60 Vbeta primers and 13 Jbeta primers. Repertoires were generated with immunoSEQ multiplex PCR, while TCRdb's copy carries only in-frame clones and drops some. The sample lists 140,000 or so clones; around four fifths were seen once. Trimming removed 7 bases from V and 1 base from J, with 7 bases in between. Germline CDR1 and CDR2: MNHNS and SASEGT. The CDR3 extends over 12 amino acids. The V gene is TRBV6-1, the J gene TRBJ1-2; a weak D match, TRBD1 (6 bases). Sequenced input: PBMCs. The clonotype comes from a female donor in good health and CMV-seronegative. The CDR3 protein is CASTQGNYGYTF. In DNA, the CDR3 is TGTGCCAGCACACAGGGTAACTATGGCTACACCTTC.